The rows below give T cell receptor beta chains drawn from one sample of a study of regulatory T cells in long-lasting Graves disease. MiXCR, applied by TCRdb to the multiplex PCR reads, yields one record per CDR3 protein. The sample records roughly 500,000 distinct CDR3 sequences, roughly 13% being singletons. The data were also submitted as part of a second study, on T cells in Graves' hyperthyroidism and ophthalmopathy.

Here the sequenced sample was peripheral blood mononuclear cells (PBMCs), taken at new diagnosis, from a patient treated with antithyroid drugs. Source of these receptors: a man between 25 and 39 years old with Graves disease. Each CDR3 is given with its conserved first and last residue. A D gene is named only where the DNA matches it firmly. Size is omitted from some rows. Given values are once, few, many or a class for expanded clones.

v_call	j_call	d_call	clone_size	cdr3_nt	cdr3_aa
TRBV20-1	TRBJ2-5	TRBD2	-	TGCAGTGCTAGAGCCGGAGGGAGGGGTCAAGAGACCCAGTACTTC	CSARAGGRGQETQYF
TRBV20-1	TRBJ2-3	TRBD2	many	TGCAGTGCTAGAGAAGAGCGGGAGTCAAATACGCAGTATTTT	CSAREERESNTQYF
TRBV19	TRBJ2-1	-	few	TGTGCCAGTAGTATAGATCAAACAGTCTACAATGAGCAGTTCTTC	CASSIDQTVYNEQFF
TRBV13	TRBJ2-3	TRBD1	-	TGTGCCACTTCCGGGACAGGCACAGATACGCAGTATTTT	CATSGTGTDTQYF
TRBV14	TRBJ1-1	-	-	TGTGCCAGCAGCCCCGAGGGGTACACTGAAGCTTTCTTT	CASSPEGYTEAFF
TRBV2	TRBJ2-7	-	-	TGTGTCAGCAGTGTTTCACTGATAGAGCAGTACTTC	CVSSVSLIEQYF
TRBV4-2	TRBJ1-5	TRBD1	-	TGTGCCAGCAGCCAGCAGGGGGTTAGCAATCAGCCCCAGCATTTT	CASSQQGVSNQPQHF
TRBV5-1	TRBJ2-1	-	-	TGCGCCAGCAGGGTCGAGGCCTATCGGGGTGAGCAGTTCTTC	CASRVEAYRGEQFF
TRBV20-1	TRBJ2-7	-	many	TGCAGTCCCCATCGGACGGGCTGGTACGAGCAGTACTTC	CSPHRTGWYEQYF
TRBV10-1	TRBJ2-5	TRBD2	many	TGCGCCAGCAGTGAAGGTGGAGCGGGAGGCCCCCCAGAGACCCAGTACTTC	CASSEGGAGGPPETQYF
TRBV3-1	TRBJ1-3	-	few	TGTGCCAGCAGCCAAGCAAGGGCCGGAAACACCATATATTTT	CASSQARAGNTIYF
TRBV2	TRBJ1-1	-	many	TGTGCCACCCAGCCGACAGCGGGATCTTCCACTGCTTTCTTT	CATQPTAGSSTAFF
TRBV2	TRBJ2-4	-	many	TGTGCCAGCGTAATTATTCAAGGAAACATTCAGTACTTC	CASVIIQGNIQYF
TRBV19	TRBJ2-1	-	-	TGTGCCAGTAGTATAGGCAGGGTCAGGGGTAATGAGCAGTTCTTC	CASSIGRVRGNEQFF
TRBV7-9	TRBJ1-4	-	many	TGTGCCAGCAGCTTAGATGGAGGTGGGGAAAAACTGTTTTTT	CASSLDGGGEKLFF
TRBV29-1	TRBJ2-1	-	many	TGCAGCGTTGGTGGGGTAAGCTCCTACAATGAGCAGTTCTTC	CSVGGVSSYNEQFF
TRBV18	TRBJ1-1	-	many	TGTGCCAGCTCAACGTTAGACACTGAAGCTTTCTTT	CASSTLDTEAFF
TRBV13	TRBJ1-2	-	many	TGTGCCAGCAGCTTTTTTATCACTAACTATGGCTACACCTTC	CASSFFITNYGYTF
TRBV7-8	TRBJ1-4	-	many	TGTGCCAGCAGGTCCGGGACTTTTGAAAAACTGTTTTTT	CASRSGTFEKLFF
TRBV10-3	TRBJ1-1	TRBD1	many	TGTGCCATCGCAACCGGGACAGGGCGCCGAGCTGAAGCTTTCTTT	CAIATGTGRRAEAFF
TRBV29-1	TRBJ2-1	TRBD1	many	TGCAGCGTTGAACATGAACAGGGGCTGGGCGAGCAGTTCTTC	CSVEHEQGLGEQFF
TRBV6-1	TRBJ2-2	-	few	TGTGCCAGCAGTGAAAGATCTGGTAGTCCCGGGGAGCTGTTTTTT	CASSERSGSPGELFF
TRBV30	TRBJ2-1	TRBD2	-	TGTGCCTGGAGTGTAGCGGGAGTTTCCTACGATGAGCAGTTCTTC	CAWSVAGVSYDEQFF
TRBV24-1	TRBJ2-1	-	many	TGTGCCACCAGTGATCTCAACAAAAATGAGCAGTTCTTC	CATSDLNKNEQFF
TRBV27	TRBJ2-3	TRBD2	many	TGTGCCAGCGGCTCAGCGGGAGCGGGCACAGATACGCAGTATTTT	CASGSAGAGTDTQYF
TRBV27	TRBJ2-7	-	many	TGTGCCAGCAGTTTAAGCTTCACTAGCAGCTCCTACGAGCAGTACTTC	CASSLSFTSSSYEQYF
TRBV2	TRBJ2-3	TRBD2	-	TGTGCCAGCAGTGACCCACCGAGACTAGCAGGGTCACCTACAGATACGCAGTATTTT	CASSDPPRLAGSPTDTQYF
TRBV12-3/TRBV12-4	TRBJ2-7	TRBD1	many	TGTGCCAGCAGTTTAAGGGGGGGACAGGGGCCCCTCGAGCAGTACTTC	CASSLRGGQGPLEQYF
TRBV2	TRBJ2-5	-	many	TGTGCCAGCAGTGATACGTCCCACCAAGAGACCCAGTACTTC	CASSDTSHQETQYF
TRBV15	TRBJ2-3	-	-	TGTGCCACCTGCAGAGATCGGAGGGATAGCACAGATACGCAGTATTTT	CATCRDRRDSTDTQYF
TRBV12-3/TRBV12-4	TRBJ2-1	-	many	TGTGCCAGCAGTTTAGGGTGGGATGAGCAGTTCTTC	CASSLGWDEQFF
TRBV24-1	TRBJ2-3	-	-	TGTGCCACCAGTGACCCGATTAAGGGGACACACACAGATACGCAGTATTTT	CATSDPIKGTHTDTQYF